Listed below are T cell receptor beta chains from one sample, sequenced in a study of blood T cell repertoires in COVID-19. Data came from immunoSEQ multiplex PCR; TCRdb stores just in-frame clones and leaves some out. The sample shows tens of thousands of clones, just over 90% of them seen only once. The sample taken for sequencing was peripheral blood. Receptors were obtained from a man in his forties or fifties with COVID-19, enrolled during active disease. CDR3s include the opening cysteine and the closing phenylalanine or tryptophan. The order of the fields is D gene, V gene, J gene, clone size, CDR3 protein, CDR3 DNA. D genes are given only for firm matches. Some rows mark clone size as missing; the rest say once, few, many or name a class of expanded clone.

NA	TRBV11-2	TRBJ1-1	NA	CASSDRGLPNTEAFF	TGTGCCAGCAGCGACCGTGGACTACCGAACACTGAAGCTTTCTTT
TRBD1	TRBV18	TRBJ1-2	NA	CASSPPSLTGNYGYTF	TGTGCCAGCTCACCCCCGAGTTTGACAGGGAACTATGGCTACACCTTC
TRBD1	TRBV2	TRBJ2-7	NA	CASSGTGVYEQYF	TGTGCCAGCAGTGGGACAGGGGTATACGAGCAGTACTTC
TRBD2	TRBV7-2	TRBJ2-1	NA	CASSLRAGVRNEQFF	TGTGCCAGCAGCTTAAGAGCGGGAGTACGGAATGAGCAGTTCTTC
TRBD1	TRBV25-1	TRBJ1-6	NA	CASRDRDDSPLHF	TGTGCCAGCAGGGACAGGGATGATTCACCCCTCCACTTT
NA	TRBV21-1	TRBJ2-5	NA	CASNWELAVPQETQYF	TGTGCCAGCAATTGGGAACTAGCGGTCCCCCAAGAGACCCAGTACTTC
NA	TRBV4-1	TRBJ1-3	NA	CASSQGGKFSGNTIYF	TGCGCCAGCAGCCAAGGTGGCAAATTCTCTGGAAACACCATATATTTT
TRBD1	TRBV28	TRBJ2-3	once	CASSLGQGTDTQYF	TGTGCCAGCAGTTTGGGACAGGGAACAGATACGCAGTATTTT
NA	TRBV5-1	TRBJ2-3	NA	CASSFGRDSTDTQYF	TGCGCCAGCAGCTTCGGGCGGGATAGCACAGATACGCAGTATTTT
NA	TRBV6-5	TRBJ1-5	NA	CASRYTNQPQHF	TGTGCCAGCAGGTACACAAATCAGCCCCAGCATTTT
NA	TRBV18	TRBJ1-6	NA	CASSPGRDNSPLHF	TGTGCCAGCTCACCCGGCAGGGATAATTCACCCCTCCACTTT
TRBD2	TRBV5-6	TRBJ2-2	NA	CASSLMTSGGDTGELFF	TGTGCCAGCAGCTTGATGACTAGCGGAGGGGACACCGGGGAGCTGTTTTTT
NA	TRBV7-8	TRBJ2-1	NA	CASSLLFGRGYNEQFF	TGTGCCAGCAGCTTATTATTCGGGAGAGGGTACAATGAGCAGTTCTTC
TRBD2	TRBV7-2	TRBJ2-7	few	CASSSPRRSGRYEQYF	TGTGCCAGCAGCTCCCCCCGTCGAAGCGGGAGATACGAGCAGTACTTC
TRBD2	TRBV18	TRBJ2-2	NA	CASSPTSGANTGELFF	TGTGCCAGCTCACCGACTAGCGGGGCGAACACCGGGGAGCTGTTTTTT
TRBD2	TRBV28	TRBJ2-7	NA	CASRRLAGVYEQYF	TGTGCCAGCAGGAGACTAGCGGGAGTTTACGAGCAGTACTTC
TRBD2	TRBV5-4	TRBJ2-5	NA	CASSLSLAGETQYF	TGTGCCAGCAGCTTAAGCCTAGCGGGAGAGACCCAGTACTTC
NA	TRBV10-3	TRBJ2-3	NA	CAISDGRTDTQYF	TGTGCCATCAGTGATGGCCGCACAGATACGCAGTATTTT
NA	TRBV6-5	TRBJ1-2	NA	CASSYDLPGRYYGYTF	TGTGCCAGCAGTTATGATCTGCCGGGGAGGTACTATGGCTACACCTTC
NA	TRBV12-3/TRBV12-4	TRBJ2-3	NA	CASSFRQADTQYF	TGTGCCAGCAGTTTCCGGCAGGCAGATACGCAGTATTTT